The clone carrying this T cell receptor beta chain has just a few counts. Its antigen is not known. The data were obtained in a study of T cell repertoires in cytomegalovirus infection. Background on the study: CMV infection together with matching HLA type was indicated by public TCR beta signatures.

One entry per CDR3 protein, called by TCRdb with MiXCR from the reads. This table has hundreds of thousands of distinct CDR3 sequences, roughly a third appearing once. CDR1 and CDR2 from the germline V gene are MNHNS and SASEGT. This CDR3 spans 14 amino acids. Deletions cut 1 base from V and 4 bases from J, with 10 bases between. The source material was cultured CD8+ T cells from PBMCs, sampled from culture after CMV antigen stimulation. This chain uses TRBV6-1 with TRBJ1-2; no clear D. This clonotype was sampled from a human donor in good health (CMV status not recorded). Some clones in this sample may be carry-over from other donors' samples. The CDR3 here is CASSEDRRGYGYTF. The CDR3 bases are TGTGCCAGCAGTGAAGACCGGAGAGGCTATGGCTACACCTTC.